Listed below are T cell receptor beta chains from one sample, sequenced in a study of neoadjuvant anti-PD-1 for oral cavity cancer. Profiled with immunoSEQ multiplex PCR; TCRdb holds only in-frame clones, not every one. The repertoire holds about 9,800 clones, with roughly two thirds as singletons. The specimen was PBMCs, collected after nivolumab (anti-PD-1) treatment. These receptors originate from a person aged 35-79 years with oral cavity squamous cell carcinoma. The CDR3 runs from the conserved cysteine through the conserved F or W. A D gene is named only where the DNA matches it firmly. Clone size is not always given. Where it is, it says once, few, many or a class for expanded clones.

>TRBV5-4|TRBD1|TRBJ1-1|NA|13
CASSYDRGSEAFF
TGTGCCAGCAGCTACGACAGGGGTAGTGAAGCTTTCTTT
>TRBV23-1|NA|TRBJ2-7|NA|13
CASSQQLSYEQYF
TGCGCCAGCAGTCAACAGCTCTCCTACGAGCAGTACTTC
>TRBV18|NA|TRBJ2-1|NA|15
CASSPQIPSNNEQFF
TGTGCCAGCTCACCACAGATACCATCGAACAATGAGCAGTTCTTC
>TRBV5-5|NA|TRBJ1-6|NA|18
CASSLEPSASSYNSPLHF
TGTGCCAGCAGCTTGGAACCGTCGGCTAGCTCCTATAATTCACCCCTCCACTTT
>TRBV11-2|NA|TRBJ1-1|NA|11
CASSFSGEAFF
TGTGCCAGCAGCTTTAGTGGTGAAGCTTTCTTT
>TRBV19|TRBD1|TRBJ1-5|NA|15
CASNPWTGVNQPQHF
TGTGCCAGTAACCCCTGGACAGGGGTAAATCAGCCCCAGCATTTT
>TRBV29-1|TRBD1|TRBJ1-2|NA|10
CSVQGDGYTF
TGCAGCGTTCAGGGGGATGGCTACACCTTC
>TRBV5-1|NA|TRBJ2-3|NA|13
CASSLVDSDTQYF
TGCGCCAGCAGCTTGGTAGATTCGGATACGCAGTATTTT
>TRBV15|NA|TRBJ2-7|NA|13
CATSRLNSYEQYF
TGTGCCACCAGCAGATTGAACAGCTACGAGCAGTACTTC
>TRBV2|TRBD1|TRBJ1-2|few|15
CASMGRDSPNYGYTF
TGTGCCAGCATGGGCCGGGACAGCCCTAACTATGGCTACACCTTC
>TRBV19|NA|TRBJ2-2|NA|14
CATGTSKNTGELFF
TGTGCCACCGGGACATCCAAGAACACCGGGGAGCTGTTTTTT
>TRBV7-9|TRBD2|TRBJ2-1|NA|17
CASSRVAGTSGRNEQFF
TGTGCCAGCAGCCGTGTTGCCGGGACTAGCGGGAGGAATGAGCAGTTCTTC
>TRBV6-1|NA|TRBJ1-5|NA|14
CASSEGYSNQPQHF
TGTGCCAGCAGTGAGGGATATAGCAATCAGCCCCAGCATTTT
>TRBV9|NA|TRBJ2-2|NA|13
CASSADFTGELFF
TGTGCCAGCAGCGCCGATTTCACCGGGGAGCTGTTTTTT
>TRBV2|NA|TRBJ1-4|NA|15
CASRQGYLRAEKLFF
TGTGCCAGCAGACAGGGTTACTTGCGGGCCGAAAAACTGTTTTTT
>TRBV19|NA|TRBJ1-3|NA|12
CASSIRRNTIYF
TGTGCCAGTAGTATTAGGAGAAACACCATATATTTT
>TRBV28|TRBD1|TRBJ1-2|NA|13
CASTGDRGHGYTF
TGTGCCAGCACAGGGGACAGGGGGCACGGCTACACCTTC
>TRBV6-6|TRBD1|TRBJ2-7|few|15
CASRLGGTGIYEQYF
TGTGCCAGCAGACTCGGGGGGACAGGGATCTACGAGCAGTACTTC
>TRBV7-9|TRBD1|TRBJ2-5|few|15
CASSEDRDSPGTQYF
TGTGCCAGCAGCGAGGACAGGGACTCCCCCGGGACCCAGTACTTC
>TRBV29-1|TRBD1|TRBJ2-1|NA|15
CSVEDYRDSLNEQFF
TGCAGCGTTGAGGATTACCGGGACAGCCTCAATGAGCAGTTCTTC
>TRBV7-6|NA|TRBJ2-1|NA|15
CASSLSFSSYNEQFF
TGTGCCAGCAGCTTATCATTCAGCTCCTACAATGAGCAGTTCTTC
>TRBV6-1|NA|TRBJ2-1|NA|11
CASSVTNEQFF
TGTGCCAGCAGTGTTACTAATGAGCAGTTCTTC
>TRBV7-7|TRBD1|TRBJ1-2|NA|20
CASSSLPILLDETGIYGYTF
TGTGCCAGCAGCTCTTTACCCATTTTATTAGACGAGACAGGGATCTATGGCTACACCTTC
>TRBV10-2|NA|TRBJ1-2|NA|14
CASSATAANYGYTF
TGCGCCAGCAGCGCCACCGCAGCTAACTATGGCTACACCTTC
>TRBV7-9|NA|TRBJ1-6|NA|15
CASSLGQNYNSPLHF
TGTGCCAGCAGCCTCGGACAGAACTATAATTCACCCCTCCACTTT
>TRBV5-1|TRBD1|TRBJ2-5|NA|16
CASSLSRGTAQETQYF
TGCGCCAGCAGCTTGTCACGTGGGACAGCCCAAGAGACCCAGTACTTC
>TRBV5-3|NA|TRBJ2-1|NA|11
CARSSYNEQFF
TGTGCCAGAAGCTCTTACAATGAGCAGTTCTTC
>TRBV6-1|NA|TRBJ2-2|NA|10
CATFTGELFF
TGTGCCACTTTCACCGGGGAGCTGTTTTTT
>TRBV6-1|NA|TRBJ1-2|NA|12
CASVRTFSGYTF
TGTGCCAGCGTGAGGACCTTTAGTGGCTACACCTTC
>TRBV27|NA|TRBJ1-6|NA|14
CASSLEALRSPLHF
TGTGCCAGCAGTTTAGAAGCCCTTAGGTCACCCCTCCACTTT
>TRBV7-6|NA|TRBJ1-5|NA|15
CASSLVAGRNQPQHF
TGTGCCAGCAGCCTCGTGGCGGGGAGAAATCAGCCCCAGCATTTT
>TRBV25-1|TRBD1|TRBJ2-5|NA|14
CASRETGTGPTQYF
TGTGCCAGCCGAGAAACCGGGACAGGGCCGACCCAGTACTTC
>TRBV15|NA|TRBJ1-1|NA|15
CATSPGFGLNTEAFF
TGTGCCACCAGCCCAGGGTTCGGTTTGAACACTGAAGCTTTCTTT
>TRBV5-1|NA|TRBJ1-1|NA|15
CASSLYGARDTEAFF
TGCGCCAGCAGCTTGTACGGGGCGCGGGACACTGAAGCTTTCTTT
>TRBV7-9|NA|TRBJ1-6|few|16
CASSLARIWDNSPLHF
TGTGCCAGCAGCTTAGCGCGGATTTGGGATAATTCACCCCTCCACTTT
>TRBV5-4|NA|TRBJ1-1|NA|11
CASSLNTEAFF
TGTGCCAGCAGCTTGAACACTGAAGCTTTCTTT
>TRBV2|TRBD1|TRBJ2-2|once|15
CASLPGQGRTGELFF
TGTGCCAGTCTACCGGGACAGGGTCGCACCGGGGAGCTGTTTTTT
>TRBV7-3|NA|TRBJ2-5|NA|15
CASSLTGSGPETQYF
TGTGCCAGCAGCTTAACGGGGAGTGGGCCGGAGACCCAGTACTTC
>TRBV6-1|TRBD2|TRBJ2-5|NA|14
CASSDGRGQETQYF
TGTGCCAGCAGTGACGGGAGGGGACAAGAGACCCAGTACTTC
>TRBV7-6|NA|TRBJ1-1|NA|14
CASSPIWGKTEAFF
TGTGCCAGCAGCCCGATATGGGGGAAAACTGAAGCTTTCTTT
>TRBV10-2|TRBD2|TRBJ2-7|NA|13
CASSAGGAYEQYF
TGCGCCAGCAGTGCCGGGGGGGCCTACGAGCAGTACTTC
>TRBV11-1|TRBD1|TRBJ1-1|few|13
CASYGTGGTEAFF
TGTGCCAGCTATGGAACAGGGGGCACTGAAGCTTTCTTT
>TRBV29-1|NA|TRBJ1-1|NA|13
CSVVQEMNTEAFF
TGCAGCGTTGTACAGGAGATGAACACTGAAGCTTTCTTT
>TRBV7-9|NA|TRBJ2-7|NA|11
CASSFSYEQYF
TGTGCCAGCAGCTTCTCCTACGAGCAGTACTTC
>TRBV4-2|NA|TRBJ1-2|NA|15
CASSQDSWTVYGYTF
TGTGCCAGCAGCCAAGATAGTTGGACGGTCTATGGCTACACCTTC
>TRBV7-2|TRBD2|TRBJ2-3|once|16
CASSLRLAGATDTQYF
TGTGCCAGCAGCTTAAGGCTAGCGGGGGCCACAGATACGCAGTATTTT
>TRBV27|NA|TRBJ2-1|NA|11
CASSLGGVQFF
TGTGCCAGCAGCCTGGGGGGTGTTCAGTTCTTC
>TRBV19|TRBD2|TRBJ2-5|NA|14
CASSPGLAVGAQYF
TGTGCCAGTAGTCCTGGACTAGCGGTCGGGGCCCAGTACTTC
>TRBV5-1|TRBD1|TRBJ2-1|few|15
CASSFSRDSDNEQFF
TGCGCCAGCAGCTTCAGCCGGGACAGTGACAATGAGCAGTTCTTC
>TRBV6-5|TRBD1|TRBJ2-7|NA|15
CASSYFNRGQYEQYF
TGTGCCAGCAGTTATTTCAACAGGGGGCAATACGAGCAGTACTTC
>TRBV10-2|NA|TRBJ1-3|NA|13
CASSDNSGNTIYF
TGCGCCAGCAGTGACAACTCTGGAAACACCATATATTTT
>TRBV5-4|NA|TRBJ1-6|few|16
CASSLDGSSYNSPLHF
TGTGCCAGCAGCTTGGACGGAAGCTCCTATAATTCACCCCTCCACTTT
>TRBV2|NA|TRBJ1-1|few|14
CASSPQPGPSGAFF
TGTGCCAGCAGTCCACAACCCGGACCTTCGGGAGCTTTCTTT
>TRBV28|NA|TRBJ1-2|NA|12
CASSQDRYGYTF
TGTGCCAGCAGCCAGGACAGATATGGCTACACCTTC
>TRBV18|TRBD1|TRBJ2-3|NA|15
CASSLYGQGTDTQYF
TGTGCCAGCTCCTTATACGGACAGGGGACAGATACGCAGTATTTT
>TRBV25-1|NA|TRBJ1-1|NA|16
CASSPLDRWVNTEAFF
TGTGCCAGCAGTCCGTTGGACAGATGGGTAAACACTGAAGCTTTCTTT